This T cell receptor beta chain was obtained from a study of identical twins. A universal primer binding site was introduced by template switching. The final cDNA contained unique molecular identifiers. TCRdb re-analysed the 5' RACE reads in MiXCR, keeping a single row per CDR3 protein. The sample includes about 470,000 distinct CDR3 sequences, more than 20% of them seen just once. CDR3 size: 18 residues. Looked up from germline, CDR1 is MNHEY and CDR2 is SMNVEV (reference sequence). V dropped 8 bases and J dropped 0 bases, with 22 bases sitting between them. This clonotype was seen only a few times. This same sample was also part of a study on T cells expressing NK-cell markers. That publication notes: HCMV seropositivity characterized most of the eight sequenced donors, and seronegativity one. In a group of about 6 donors, dominant NKG2C+ clonotypes represented roughly 1.0-7.5% of CD8+ T cells.

Sequenced: CD4+ T cells sorted from blood. The V and J genes are TRBV27 and TRBJ2-2, with D possibly matching TRBD2 (6 bases). The receptor's source is a woman under 30 in good health. The chain's CDR3 is CASSIQRGTLANTGELFF. The CDR3 bases are TGTGCCAGCTCAATTCAACGCGGGACCCTCGCGAACACCGGGGAGCTGTTTTTT.